These T cell receptor beta chains were read from a single sample in a study of PD-L1 blockade in urothelial cancer. TCRdb keeps only in-frame clones here, not all; method: immunoSEQ multiplex PCR. The sample includes around 46,000 clones, around 89% seen only once; the top ten take 2.4%. The source was PBMCs, collected around atezolizumab (anti-PD-L1) treatment. These receptors were taken from a man in his 60s with urothelial cancer. CDR3s include the opening cysteine and the closing phenylalanine or tryptophan. The D gene is left open where the match is weak. Clone size appears in some rows only: once, few, many, or a class for an expanded clone.

j_gene,v_gene,abundance,d_gene,CDR3aa,CDR3nt
TRBJ2-2,TRBV18,once,NA,CASSPPSRNTGELFF,TGTGCCAGCTCACCACCTAGCAGGAACACCGGGGAGCTGTTTTTT
TRBJ1-2,TRBV21-1,once,NA,CASSKDGSSGYDGYTF,TGTGCCAGCAGCAAAGATGGGTCCTCGGGGTATGATGGCTACACCTTC
TRBJ2-1,TRBV5-1,NA,TRBD2,CASGPERESSNEQFF,TGCGCCAGCGGGCCCGAGCGGGAAAGTAGCAATGAGCAGTTCTTC
TRBJ1-3,TRBV7-9,NA,TRBD1,CASSPRTGRGNTIYF,TGTGCCAGCAGCCCGCGGACAGGGCGAGGAAACACCATATATTTT
TRBJ2-7,TRBV7-2,NA,TRBD2,CASSLNGGIYEQYF,TGTGCCAGCAGCTTAAACGGGGGGATATACGAGCAGTACTTC
TRBJ1-1,TRBV7-9,NA,NA,CASSYTPETEAFF,TGTGCCAGCAGCTACACACCAGAAACTGAAGCTTTCTTT
TRBJ1-1,TRBV28,NA,NA,CASSLSAQGNTEAFF,TGTGCCAGCAGTTTATCGGCACAGGGCAACACTGAAGCTTTCTTT
TRBJ1-2,TRBV6-1,NA,NA,CASSETGSGGYTF,TGTGCCAGCAGTGAAACGGGCTCAGGGGGCTACACCTTC
TRBJ1-2,TRBV27,few,NA,CASKNDGGNYGYTF,TGTGCCAGCAAAAATGACGGAGGAAACTATGGCTACACCTTC
TRBJ2-3,TRBV18,NA,NA,CASSPNRDTQYF,TGTGCCAGCTCACCCAACCGGGATACGCAGTATTTT
TRBJ2-1,TRBV15,NA,NA,CATSRRTGYNEQFF,TGTGCCACCAGCAGAAGGACGGGGTACAATGAGCAGTTCTTC
TRBJ2-7,TRBV2,NA,NA,CASRKEGPTYEQYF,TGTGCCAGCAGGAAGGAGGGACCCACCTACGAGCAGTACTTC
TRBJ2-3,TRBV7-9,NA,TRBD2,CASSPGLAGVGDTQYF,TGTGCCAGCAGCCCGGGACTAGCGGGAGTTGGAGATACGCAGTATTTT
TRBJ1-5,TRBV18,NA,NA,CASSAVWQRYSNQPQHF,TGTGCCAGCTCAGCGGTCTGGCAGAGGTATAGCAATCAGCCCCAGCATTTT
TRBJ1-2,TRBV19,NA,TRBD1,CASSETGSSYGYTF,TGTGCCAGTAGTGAGACAGGGTCGAGCTATGGCTACACCTTC
TRBJ2-2,TRBV2,once,TRBD1,CASRGTGANTGELFF,TGTGCCAGCAGAGGGACAGGGGCTAACACCGGGGAGCTGTTTTTT
TRBJ2-7,TRBV6-1,NA,TRBD2,CASRASGGASYEQYF,TGTGCCAGCAGGGCCAGCGGGGGGGCCTCCTACGAGCAGTACTTC
TRBJ1-1,TRBV10-3,NA,NA,CAIGTTNLGPTEAFF,TGTGCCATCGGCACGACCAACCTGGGCCCCACTGAAGCTTTCTTT
TRBJ2-1,TRBV10-1,NA,TRBD2,CASRPLREPYNEQFF,TGCGCCAGCAGACCTTTGCGGGAGCCGTACAATGAGCAGTTCTTC
TRBJ2-7,TRBV5-1,NA,TRBD2,CASSLAGGLASYEQYF,TGCGCCAGCAGCTTGGCGGGGGGGCTTGCGTCCTACGAGCAGTACTTC
TRBJ2-1,TRBV5-1,NA,TRBD2,CASSAALAGFNEQFF,TGCGCCAGCAGCGCAGCTCTAGCGGGGTTCAATGAGCAGTTCTTC
TRBJ2-5,TRBV19,NA,NA,CASSSGLEQETQYF,TGTGCCAGTAGTAGCGGATTAGAACAAGAGACCCAGTACTTC
TRBJ1-1,TRBV19,NA,NA,CASSIDLITEAFF,TGTGCCAGTAGTATAGATCTTATCACTGAAGCTTTCTTT
TRBJ1-4,TRBV4-2,NA,TRBD1,CASSLGPGTGQEKLFF,TGTGCCAGCAGCCTTGGCCCCGGGACAGGGCAGGAAAAACTGTTTTTT
TRBJ2-7,TRBV11-2,NA,TRBD1,CASSFGRGNYEQYF,TGTGCCAGCAGCTTTGGCAGGGGGAATTACGAGCAGTACTTC
TRBJ1-5,TRBV5-8,NA,TRBD1,CASSPVLTGAQPQHF,TGTGCCAGCAGCCCGGTGTTGACAGGGGCCCAGCCCCAGCATTTT
TRBJ1-6,TRBV30,NA,NA,CAWAGDSWSPLHF,TGTGCCTGGGCGGGTGATAGCTGGTCACCCCTCCACTTT
TRBJ2-2,TRBV18,NA,TRBD2,CASSPSVRLAGKDTGELFF,TGTGCCAGCTCACCTTCTGTTAGACTAGCGGGAAAGGACACCGGGGAGCTGTTTTTT
TRBJ2-1,TRBV10-3,NA,TRBD1,CATDRGSGNEQFF,TGTGCCACAGACAGGGGGTCTGGCAATGAGCAGTTCTTC
TRBJ2-7,TRBV5-4,NA,NA,CASSLVGGPSYEQYF,TGTGCCAGCAGCTTGGTCGGGGGGCCCTCCTACGAGCAGTACTTC
TRBJ1-3,TRBV5-1,NA,NA,CASSLLGGSGNTIYF,TGCGCCAGCAGCTTATTGGGAGGATCTGGAAACACCATATATTTT
TRBJ2-4,TRBV9,NA,TRBD2,CASSVAGLAYNIQYF,TGTGCCAGCAGCGTAGCGGGACTAGCCTACAACATTCAGTACTTC
TRBJ2-1,TRBV7-2,NA,NA,CASSGGLGNEQFF,TGTGCCAGCAGCGGGGGACTGGGGAATGAGCAGTTCTTC
TRBJ2-3,TRBV5-1,NA,TRBD2,CASSPGLATEDTQYF,TGCGCCAGCAGCCCGGGACTAGCGACGGAAGATACGCAGTATTTT
TRBJ2-2,TRBV19,NA,NA,CATPVAANTGELFF,TGTGCCACCCCCGTAGCAGCCAACACCGGGGAGCTGTTTTTT
TRBJ2-1,TRBV5-1,NA,TRBD2,CASSLASGGVYEQFF,TGCGCCAGCAGCTTGGCTAGCGGGGGGGTGTATGAGCAGTTCTTC
TRBJ2-6,TRBV14,NA,NA,CASSQRLAFSGANVLTF,TGTGCCAGCAGCCAAAGACTGGCTTTTTCTGGGGCCAACGTCCTGACTTTC
TRBJ2-5,TRBV6-1,NA,TRBD1,CASTGTGLETQYF,TGTGCCAGCACCGGGACAGGGTTGGAGACCCAGTACTTC
TRBJ1-1,TRBV7-3,once,TRBD1,CASSPQPGQGNTEAFF,TGTGCCAGCAGCCCGCAACCAGGACAGGGTAACACTGAAGCTTTCTTT
TRBJ2-5,TRBV5-4,NA,TRBD1,CASSLAGTGLGKTQYF,TGTGCCAGCAGCTTGGCCGGGACAGGGCTTGGAAAGACCCAGTACTTC
TRBJ1-1,TRBV6-6,NA,NA,CASPGMGNTEAFF,TGTGCCAGCCCGGGAATGGGGAACACTGAAGCTTTCTTT
TRBJ2-1,TRBV7-9,NA,NA,CASSLINNEQFF,TGTGCCAGCAGCTTAATCAACAATGAGCAGTTCTTC
TRBJ1-1,TRBV28,NA,NA,CASTGTLNTEAFF,TGTGCCAGCACTGGGACACTTAACACTGAAGCTTTCTTT
TRBJ2-7,TRBV5-6,NA,TRBD1,CASSWVGQGAHEQYF,TGTGCCAGCAGCTGGGTGGGACAGGGGGCCCACGAGCAGTACTTC
TRBJ1-6,TRBV18,NA,TRBD1,CASSPGQGNSPLHF,TGTGCCAGCTCACCGGGACAGGGGAATTCACCCCTCCACTTT
TRBJ1-5,TRBV10-3,NA,TRBD1,CAISPTGASNQPQHF,TGTGCCATCAGCCCGACAGGGGCTAGCAATCAGCCCCAGCATTTT
TRBJ2-3,TRBV28,NA,NA,CASSFGGPSRDTQYF,TGTGCCAGCAGTTTTGGAGGGCCTTCCCGGGATACGCAGTATTTT
TRBJ2-1,TRBV27,NA,TRBD1,CASSLSRTGVNEQFF,TGTGCCAGCAGTTTATCGAGGACAGGGGTGAATGAGCAGTTCTTC
TRBJ1-1,TRBV5-1,NA,NA,CASSLDVGVFEAFF,TGCGCCAGCAGCTTGGACGTAGGGGTATTTGAAGCTTTCTTT
TRBJ2-7,TRBV2,NA,NA,CASSEAGLSTSPQYF,TGTGCCAGCAGTGAAGCTGGGCTGTCAACGTCACCGCAGTACTTC
TRBJ2-1,TRBV9,NA,NA,CASSGASDRTYNEQFF,TGTGCCAGCAGCGGGGCCTCCGACAGAACCTACAATGAGCAGTTCTTC
TRBJ2-3,TRBV4-3,NA,TRBD1,CASSPADRGLDTQYF,TGCGCCAGCAGCCCCGCCGACAGGGGACTGGATACGCAGTATTTT
TRBJ2-1,TRBV10-1,NA,NA,CASSESSRSGHEQFF,TGCGCCAGCAGTGAGTCGTCTAGGAGCGGGCATGAGCAGTTCTTC
TRBJ2-2,TRBV2,NA,TRBD1,CASGWDRVGGELFF,TGTGCCAGCGGCTGGGACAGGGTGGGCGGGGAGCTGTTTTTT